A single sample is the source of the 11 T cell receptor beta chains below, sequenced in a study of vaccination and CD4 T cells after COVID-19. The Oncomine TCR Beta short-read assay sequenced DNA from cultured CD4+ T cells. In TCRdb, the PCR reads were re-called with MiXCR into one record per CDR3 protein. The sample holds 20,000 or so distinct CDR3 sequences, around a quarter seen once. Stated treatment: approximately 9-day PBMC culture with coronavirus spike peptide pools or control peptides (ViraFEST assay). These TCRs are of unknown antigen specificity. Sequencing was carried out using cultured CD4+ T cells from blood. The source is a human donor with COVID-19.

This chain connects TRBV2 to TRBJ2-5; the match to TRBD2 covers 7 bases. The germline CDR1 and CDR2 sequences are SNHLY and FYNNEI. Trimming took 6 bases from V and 4 from J; bases not matched to a gene: 11. This CDR3 is built from 15 residues. CDR3 sequence: CASRPGLDSLETQYF. For the CDR3, the DNA is TGTGCCAGCAGACCCGGACTAGATAGTTTAGAGACCCAGTACTTC.

This sequence joins TRBV4-3 and TRBJ1-1; 7 bases agree with TRBD1. CDR3 length: 14 amino acids. Germline lookup yields CDR1 LGHNA and CDR2 YSLEER. The junction had 1 base not matched to a gene; V was cut back by 3 bases and J by 0 bases. The CDR3 bases are TGCGCCAGCAGCCACGACAGGGTGAACACTGAAGCTTTCTTT. This sequence encodes CASSHDRVNTEAFF.

The rearrangement uses TRBV11-2 and TRBJ2-2, with unresolved D. The germline V gene has CDR1 SGHAT and CDR2 FQNNGV. V lost 5 bases and J lost 6, with 13 bases in between. The CDR3 is made up of 14 amino acids. The CDR3 DNA sequence: TGTGCCAGCAGCGGAAGCTTTGGACCCGGGGAGCTGTTTTTT. Protein: CASSGSFGPGELFF.

The chain recombines TRBV19 with TRBJ1-6, with TRBD1 identical over 8 bases. Trimming cost V 5 bases and J 7 bases; bases outside gene matches: 13. The germline V gene encodes CDR1 LNHDA and CDR2 SQIVND (reference sequence). This CDR3 spans 17 amino acids. CDR3 region: CASSPTSAQGANSPLHF. Written as DNA, the CDR3 is TGTGCCAGTAGTCCAACCTCCGCCCAGGGGGCCAATTCACCCCTCCACTTT.

The chain is built from TRBV7-3 and TRBJ2-1; 7 bases line up with TRBD1. V lost 5 bases to trimming and J lost 3 bases; unmatched junction nucleotides: 1. Germline CDR1 is SGHTA and CDR2 is FQGTGA. The CDR3 loop spans 13 amino acids. The CDR3 region is CASSPGGYNEQFF. The CDR3 region has the DNA TGTGCCAGCAGCCCAGGGGGCTACAATGAGCAGTTCTTC.

The chain recombines TRBV24-1 with TRBJ2-1, with TRBD2 identical over 8 bases. J was trimmed by 3 bases and V by 3 bases; bases with no gene match: 3. Germline V gene sequence: CDR1 KGHDR, CDR2 SFDVKD. The CDR3 runs to 15 residues. DNA of the CDR3: TGTGCCACCAGTGATCGGAGCGGGGGCTACAATGAGCAGTTCTTC. Its translation: CATSDRSGGYNEQFF.

This clonotype was detected a few times. This CDR3 reads CASSLGQLARETQYF. CDR3 bases: TGTGCCAGCAGCTTAGGCCAACTAGCCCGGGAGACCCAGTACTTC. V is TRBV7-6 and J is TRBJ2-5; D perhaps matches TRBD2 (6 bases). The CDR3 extends over 15 amino acids. Germline CDR1 reads SGHVS; CDR2 reads FNYEAQ. Trimming pared 1 base from V and 5 bases from J, leaving 14 bases between.

V usage is TRBV20-1 and J usage is TRBJ2-7; possibly TRBD1 or TRBD2 for D (5 bases each). The CDR3 contains 14 residues. The ends were cut back, 4 bases at V and 3 bases at J, with 16 bases in the middle. The germline gives CDR1 DFQATT, CDR2 SNEGSKA (reference sequence). CDR3 protein: CSATRARGRYEQYF. In DNA, the CDR3 is TGCAGTGCTACCCGGGCGAGGGGTCGCTACGAGCAGTACTTC.

The chain joins TRBV4-3 to TRBJ1-5; possible D gene TRBD1, 6 bases. CDR3 length: 15 amino acids. Between the trimmed V and J ends, which lost 1 base and 7 bases, there was a span of 14 bases. Germline V gene data show CDR1 as LGHNA and CDR2 as YSLEER. The CDR3 spells CASSQGHGQGQPQHF. The DNA of the CDR3 is TGCGCCAGCAGCCAAGGTCATGGCCAGGGGCAGCCCCAGCATTTT.

The gene calls are TRBV7-2 and TRBJ1-3; weak D call: TRBD1 (6 bases). V was trimmed by 2 bases and J by 3 bases, leaving 20 bases between them. The V gene's germline CDR1 is SGHTA and CDR2 FQGNSA. This CDR3 region has 18 residues. The CDR3 coding sequence is TGTGCCAGCAGCTTAAGTGGGTTGCAGGGGCCCCTTGGAAACACCATATATTTT. This encodes CASSLSGLQGPLGNTIYF.

This sequence joins TRBV6-5 and TRBJ1-5; TRBD1 might be the D (6 bases). CDR3 length: 15 residues. Germline V gene lookup returns CDR1 MNHEY and CDR2 SVGAGI. V lost 2 bases to trimming and J lost 7 bases, with 15 bases between them. CDR3 loop: CASSYTQGKGQPQHF. The CDR3 DNA follows: TGTGCCAGCAGTTACACTCAGGGGAAGGGGCAGCCCCAGCATTTT.